Listed here are 26 T cell receptor beta chains from one sample, sequenced in a study of cytomegalovirus exposure and HLA in healthy donors. 60 Vbeta and 13 Jbeta primers were used in PCR. TCRdb keeps only in-frame clones here, not all; method: immunoSEQ multiplex PCR. This table holds fewer than 150,000 clones, approximately 80% found once. Sequences were obtained from PBMCs. The origin of the receptors is a man in his forties or fifties in good health and CMV-seronegative.

The chain is built from TRBV6-5 and TRBJ1-5; the match to TRBD1 covers 9 bases. Germline V gives CDR1 MNHEY, CDR2 SVGAGI. The trim removed 2 bases at V and 5 bases at J, leaving 1 base unmatched. The CDR3 covers 14 residues. The CDR3 loop reads CASSYTGGYQPQHF. CDR3 nucleotide sequence: TGTGCCAGCAGTTACACAGGGGGCTATCAGCCCCAGCATTTT.

This clone was found once. The gene calls are TRBV9 and TRBJ1-1; D remains unclear. Germline V CDR1 and CDR2: SGDLS, YYNGEE. The CDR3 spans 13 residues. Trimming shortened V by 2 bases and J by 1 base, and 6 bases separated the two germline ends. The CDR3 nucleotides are TGTGCCAGCAGCGTCGGAGCGAACACTGAAGCTTTCTTT. It specifies CASSVGANTEAFF.

The rearrangement joins TRBV6-1 to TRBJ1-1; TRBD1 aligns across 10 bases. V shed 6 bases, J shed 6 bases, and the junction held 10 bases outside the gene matches. The CDR3 runs to 15 residues. Germline CDR1 and CDR2: MNHNS and SASEGT. CDR3 nucleotide sequence: TGTGCCAGCAGCAGACAGGGGGCTGTAGGTGCTGAAGCTTTCTTT. Amino acid sequence: CASSRQGAVGAEAFF.

This clone is a singleton in its sample. The chain combines TRBV2 with TRBJ2-3; D might be TRBD1 (6 bases). V gave up 8 bases and J gave up 2 bases, with 20 bases separating them. Germline loops: CDR1 SNHLY, CDR2 FYNNEI. The CDR3 has 16 residues. Here the CDR3 DNA reads TGTGCCAGCCAGGGGCTAGGTAACTTCTTCACAGATACGCAGTATTTT. As protein: CASQGLGNFFTDTQYF.

The chain employs TRBV9 and TRBJ2-1, with 13 bases matching TRBD2. Trimming took 3 bases from V and 15 from J; bases not matched to a gene: 9. The germline V gene encodes CDR1 SGDLS and CDR2 YYNGEE. This CDR3 region has 14 residues. As DNA, the CDR3 is TGTGCCAGCAGCGCCGGACTAGCGGGAGTGGCCCCGTTCTTC. Translation: CASSAGLAGVAPFF.

The chain couples TRBV5-5 to TRBJ1-4, with D perhaps matching TRBD1 (5 bases). The CDR3 length is 17 residues. Trimming stripped 3 bases from V and 8 bases from J, with 23 bases between. Germline V gene lookup returns CDR1 SGHKS and CDR2 YYEKEE (reference sequence). In DNA form, the CDR3 reads TGTGCCAGCAGCTCCGGTCCGGGGGGGGTCCTATGGGAAAAACTGTTTTTT. It translates to CASSSGPGGVLWEKLFF.

V and J are TRBV6-5 and TRBJ2-7; D is perhaps TRBD1 (6 bases). In germline, CDR1 is MNHEY, CDR2 SVGAGI. The CDR3 consists of 15 residues. The V and J ends lost 8 bases and 3 bases respectively, with 20 bases between them. CDR3 sequence reads: CASGSGTSDYYEQYF. DNA of the CDR3: TGTGCCAGCGGTTCCGGGACAAGCGATTACTACGAGCAGTACTTC.

V usage is TRBV28 and J usage is TRBJ2-7, with D perhaps TRBD1 (6 bases). The CDR3 sequence is 15 residues long. Germline V gene lookup returns CDR1 MDHEN and CDR2 SYDVKM. V dropped 5 bases and J dropped 3 bases, with 17 bases sitting between them. This CDR3 reads CASSRLQGRRYEQYF. The CDR3 region has the DNA TGTGCCAGCAGTCGCTTACAGGGTCGTCGCTACGAGCAGTACTTC.

In DNA form, the CDR3 reads TGTGCCAGCAGCCCCCTGGGCGGGACAGATCAGCCCCAGCATTTT. Translation: CASSPLGGTDQPQHF. The V call is TRBV9, the J call TRBJ1-5; 7 bases match TRBD1. The CDR3 sequence is 15 residues long. Per the germline V gene, CDR1 is SGDLS and CDR2 is YYNGEE. J was trimmed by 5 bases and V by 4 bases; bases with no gene match: 9.

The chain has TRBV5-1 and TRBJ2-1; TRBD2 aligns across 13 bases. This CDR3 is built from 15 residues. Per germline, CDR1 SGHRS and CDR2 YFSETQ. The J segment lost 8 bases and the V segment lost 4 bases, leaving 6 bases of the junction unmatched. The CDR3 spells CASSAGTSGKYEQFF. CDR3 bases: TGCGCCAGCAGCGCCGGGACTAGCGGGAAATATGAGCAGTTCTTC. The full variable domain, rest sourced from reference TRBV5-1 and TRBJ2-1, is KAGVTQTPRYLIKTRGQQVTLSCSPISGHRSVSWYQQTPGQGLQFLFEYFSETQRNKGNFPGRFSGRQFSNSRSEMNVSTLELGDSALYLCASSAGTSGKYEQFFGPGTRLTVL.

This clone appeared a few times. The chain couples TRBV4-3 to TRBJ2-7, with 11 bases matching TRBD1. Per the germline V gene, CDR1 is LGHNA and CDR2 is YSLEER. The V and J ends lost 2 bases and 5 bases, in that order; junction bases with no gene match: 11. This CDR3 is 17 amino acids long. CDR3: CASSQRIPGQGVDEQYF. In DNA, the CDR3 is TGCGCCAGCAGCCAACGTATACCGGGACAGGGGGTCGACGAGCAGTACTTC.

The CDR3 nucleotides are TGCAGCGTTGCCCCAGGGGGCGTTAACACTGAAGCTTTCTTT. This translates into CSVAPGGVNTEAFF. The chain couples TRBV29-1 to TRBJ1-1; 8 nucleotides match TRBD1. V dropped 4 bases and J dropped 2; count of bases not matched to a gene: 6. The germline gives CDR1 SQVTM, CDR2 ANQGSEA. The CDR3 is 14 amino acids.

The V call is TRBV27, the J call TRBJ1-3; D unresolved. The CDR3 has 17 amino acids. Germline CDR1 MNHEY, CDR2 SMNVEV (reference sequence). V lost 3 bases and J lost 3, with 18 bases in between. CDR3 in amino acids: CASSFARRKAVGNTIYF. In nucleotides, the CDR3 is TGTGCCAGCAGTTTCGCCCGCAGGAAGGCAGTTGGAAACACCATATATTTT.

The genes are TRBV29-1 and TRBJ1-4; D uncertain. The germline V gene encodes CDR1 SQVTM and CDR2 ANQGSEA. Deletions cut 0 bases from V and 10 bases from J, with 6 bases between. The CDR3 length is 11 residues. The CDR3 is CSVEERGKLFF. The DNA for the CDR3 is TGCAGCGTTGAAGAACGGGGAAAACTGTTTTTT.

The rearrangement joins TRBV7-2 to TRBJ1-4, with 8 bases that match TRBD1. The CDR3 is 15 amino acids. Trimming cost V 6 bases and J 8 bases; bases outside gene matches: 11. Germline V gives CDR1 SGHTA, CDR2 FQGNSA. In DNA, the CDR3 is TGTGCCAGCAGGCCCGACAGGGGTTTTATGGAAAAACTGTTTTTT. Translated: CASRPDRGFMEKLFF.

The rearrangement uses TRBV7-8 and TRBJ2-5; 13 positions match TRBD2. Germline V gives CDR1 SGHVS, CDR2 FQNEAQ. This CDR3 is 17 amino acids long. J gave up 4 bases and V 3 bases, and 8 bases lay outside the gene matches. The CDR3 here is CASSLGLAGYIGETQYF. In nucleotides, the CDR3 is TGTGCCAGCAGCTTGGGACTAGCGGGGTATATCGGAGAGACCCAGTACTTC.

This clone was observed a handful of times. The rearrangement joins TRBV7-9 to TRBJ2-2, with no clear D. This CDR3 is built from 14 residues. In germline, CDR1 is SEHNR, CDR2 FQNEAQ (reference sequence). Trimming shortened V by 6 bases and J by 1 base, and 9 bases separated the two germline ends. CDR3 coding DNA: TGTGCCAGCAGAGCCTCAGGGAACACCGGGGAGCTGTTTTTT. Amino acid sequence: CASRASGNTGELFF.

This rearrangement joins TRBV18 to TRBJ2-3, with 7 bases fitting TRBD1. The CDR3 spans 15 residues. The germline CDR1 and CDR2 sequences are KGHSH and LQKENI. V lost 2 bases to trimming and J lost 4 bases; unmatched junction nucleotides: 6. CDR3 sequence (DNA): TGTGCCAGCTCACCAGGGACAGCCTTCGCAGATACGCAGTATTTT. Its translation is CASSPGTAFADTQYF.

This clone appeared once. The chain has TRBV7-2 and TRBJ2-7; 11 bases match TRBD2. There are 16 residues in the CDR3. Germline CDR1 SGHTA, CDR2 FQGNSA. The V and J ends lost 4 bases and 1 base, in that order; junction bases with no gene match: 6. The CDR3 region is CASSSDSSGGSYEQYF. Here the CDR3 DNA reads TGTGCCAGCAGCTCTGATTCTAGCGGGGGGTCCTACGAGCAGTACTTC.

The rearrangement joins TRBV5-4 to TRBJ2-1; TRBD1 agrees at 7 bases. V lost 2 bases, J lost 3 bases, and 5 bases stayed unmatched. This CDR3 is built from 15 residues. In germline, CDR1 is SGHNT, CDR2 YYREEE (reference sequence). This CDR3 reads CASSFNRGSYNEQFF. CDR3 bases: TGTGCCAGCAGCTTCAACAGGGGCAGCTACAATGAGCAGTTCTTC.

V usage is TRBV6-9 and J usage is TRBJ1-2, with D possibly TRBD1 on 5 matching bases. The CDR3 has 14 amino acids. Germline lookup yields CDR1 MNHGY and CDR2 SVAAGI. The germline V and J ends were trimmed by 6 bases and 4 bases, with 15 bases remaining between them. CDR3 nucleotide sequence: TGTGCCAGCAGGCTCAGGGTGGAGGGCTATGGCTACACCTTC. Translating gives CASRLRVEGYGYTF.

This clone has only one observation. Other DNA sequences in the sample encode the same CDR3. This rearrangement joins TRBV7-2 to TRBJ2-5, with D possibly matching TRBD1 (5 bases). Trimming pared 1 base from V and 5 bases from J, leaving 11 bases between. The CDR3 has 14 amino acids. CDR1 is SGHTA, CDR2 FQGNSA, per germline. CDR3 loop: CASSLGTGAETQYF. The CDR3 nucleotides are TGTGCCAGCAGCTTAGGTACAGGAGCCGAGACCCAGTACTTC.

Here the CDR3 reads CASSLNGGRSEAFF. In DNA form, the CDR3 reads TGTGCCAGCAGCTTAAACGGGGGAAGGTCTGAAGCTTTCTTT. The chain has TRBV7-3 and TRBJ1-1; D is possibly TRBD1 (5 bases). The germline CDR1 and CDR2 sequences are SGHTA and FQGTGA. The V end lost 1 base, the J end lost 6 bases, and 12 bases lay between the germline ends. This CDR3 region has 14 residues.

CDR3: CASSAGTPTYGYTF. The DNA of the CDR3 is TGTGCCAGCAGCGCCGGGACACCTACATATGGCTACACCTTC. The chain recombines TRBV9 with TRBJ1-2, with D tentatively TRBD1 (6 bases). Germline loops: CDR1 SGDLS, CDR2 YYNGEE. The CDR3 is made up of 14 amino acids. Trimming removed 3 bases from V and 5 bases from J, with 14 bases in between. Variable domain in full (rest from reference TRBV9 and TRBJ1-2): DSGVTQTPKHLITATGQRVTLRCSPRSGDLSVYWYQQSLDQGLQFLIQYYNGEERAKGNILERFSAQQFPDLHSELNLSSLELGDSALYFCASSAGTPTYGYTFGSGTRLTVV.

The genes are TRBV7-3 and TRBJ2-3, with TRBD2 as a possible D gene (5 bases). V lost 5 bases and J lost 4, with 10 bases in between. The CDR3 is 13 residues long. The V gene's germline CDR1 is SGHTA and CDR2 FQGTGA. CDR3 protein: CASSQSRADTQYF. The DNA for the CDR3 is TGTGCCAGCAGCCAATCGAGGGCAGATACGCAGTATTTT.

The rearrangement links TRBV5-1 to TRBJ2-3, with 10 bases aligning to TRBD2. This CDR3 is 16 amino acids long. Germline V CDR1 and CDR2: SGHRS, YFSETQ. Trimming cost V 0 bases and J 7 bases; bases outside gene matches: 8. This chain's CDR3 is CASSLAPSGGGHTQYF. DNA for the CDR3: TGCGCCAGCAGCTTGGCACCTAGCGGGGGTGGCCATACGCAGTATTTT.